One and the same sample provided the 6 T cell receptor beta chains below, sequenced in a study of blood T cell repertoires in COVID-19. Some clones are missing from TCRdb's copy, which holds only in-frame ones; the method was immunoSEQ multiplex PCR. The repertoire holds about 80,000 clones, 87% seen once, with over 4% in the top ten. Sequencing was carried out using peripheral blood. The receptors stem from a woman of 80 years or more with active or convalescent COVID-19.

V and J are TRBV19 and TRBJ1-1; TRBD1 agrees at 9 bases. Per germline, CDR1 LNHDA and CDR2 SQIVND (reference sequence). CDR3 size: 16 residues. J was trimmed by 1 base and V by 7 bases; bases with no gene match: 10. CDR3 in amino acids: CASTRGRTGANTEAFF. CDR3 bases: TGTGCCAGTACCCGCGGTCGGACAGGGGCGAACACTGAAGCTTTCTTT.

The rearrangement links TRBV6-2 or TRBV6-3 to TRBJ1-1, with D unresolved. With 5 bases removed from V and 1 base from J, the gap between germline ends came to 17 bases. Germline-derived CDR1 and CDR2 are MNHEY and SVGEGT. The length of the CDR3 is 16 residues. DNA of the CDR3: TGTGCCAGCAGTACCGCCCGAGCCGATAGGAACACTGAAGCTTTCTTT. Translating it yields CASSTARADRNTEAFF.

The chain recombines TRBV5-1 with TRBJ2-1, with 10 nucleotides matching TRBD1. CDR1 is SGHRS and CDR2 is YFSETQ in the germline V gene. CDR3 size: 14 residues. The V gene end was trimmed by 5 bases and the J gene end by 8 bases; junction bases not matched to a gene: 7. The CDR3 region has the DNA TGCGCCAGCAGTCATCCGGGACAGGGGCATGAGCAGTTCTTC. Its translation: CASSHPGQGHEQFF.

The chain recombines TRBV18 with TRBJ1-6, with 8 bases matching TRBD1. The trim removed 6 bases at V and 9 bases at J, leaving 10 bases unmatched. This CDR3 has 15 residues. In germline, CDR1 is KGHSH, CDR2 LQKENI. The CDR3 region has the DNA TGTGCCAGCTCGTCATTCGCAGGACAGGGTTCACCCCTCCACTTT. It specifies CASSSFAGQGSPLHF.

The chain links TRBV5-1 to TRBJ2-5, with D perhaps matching TRBD1 (5 bases). The germline gives CDR1 SGHRS, CDR2 YFSETQ. V was trimmed by 0 bases and J by 4 bases, leaving 10 bases between them. The length of the CDR3 is 14 residues. CDR3 protein: CASSLDQGPETQYF. In DNA form, the CDR3 reads TGCGCCAGCAGCTTGGATCAGGGCCCAGAGACCCAGTACTTC.

The chain has TRBV7-2 and TRBJ2-7; D not resolved. The CDR3 extends over 13 amino acids. Germline assignment: CDR1 SGHTA and CDR2 FQGNSA. V lost 0 bases and J 7 bases, leaving 10 bases between the germline ends. The CDR3 coding sequence is TGTGCCAGCAGCTTAGCGGCCCCTTGGGAGCAGTACTTC. It codes for CASSLAAPWEQYF.